This TCR beta chain was obtained from a study of blood T cell repertoires in COVID-19. At the level of the study: Samples representing acute and convalescent COVID-19 were sourced from the United States, Italy and Spain. The cDNA or gDNA used as material had been derived from T cells, B-cell-depleted T cells, or PBMCs.

The CDR3 is 16 amino acids. V dropped 2 bases and J dropped 2 bases, with 13 bases sitting between them. In germline, CDR1 is MNHEY, CDR2 SMNVEV (reference sequence). The data were produced by immunoSEQ multiplex PCR, yet TCRdb's version contains in-frame clones alone and is incomplete. Found here are 400,000 or so clones, around 89% of them singletons; the top ten hold 1.5% to 1.8%. The chain has TRBV27 and TRBJ1-5, with D perhaps matching TRBD1 (5 bases). Material: peripheral blood. The receptor was derived from a woman aged 40 to 50 with COVID-19, enrolled during active disease. The CDR3 protein is CASSLLGREGNQPQHF. In nucleotides, the CDR3 is TGTGCCAGCAGTTTACTCGGCAGGGAAGGCAATCAGCCCCAGCATTTT.